This entry lists 7 T cell receptor beta chains sequenced from one sample in a study of control samples from healthy donors and cancer patients (dated by TCRdb to about 2020). Libraries came from the immunoSEQ multiplex PCR assay. The source is immuneACCESS, and TCRdb retained only in-frame sequences with V and J called. Part of the clones is not carried over; for the studies checked, unresolved V genes explain less than half of this, and the remainder is unexplained. The sample table contains over 100,000 clones; only one count was recorded for 90% of them. The ten biggest clones cover about 2.5% of the sample. Sequenced: blood. The origin of the receptors is a man aged 35 to 55 in good health.

This rearrangement joins TRBV9 to TRBJ2-5; D is perhaps TRBD1 (5 bases). This CDR3 spans 14 amino acids. Trimming pared 0 bases from V and 5 bases from J, leaving 11 bases between. CDR1 is SGDLS and CDR2 is YYNGEE in the germline V gene. The CDR3, as DNA: TGTGCCAGCAGCGTAGCGTCAGGGTGGGAGACCCAGTACTTC. This gives the protein CASSVASGWETQYF.

CDR3 sequence: CASSMGRGAYEQYF. Written as DNA, the CDR3 is TGTGCCAGTAGTATGGGGCGGGGGGCCTACGAGCAGTACTTC. The rearrangement uses TRBV19 and TRBJ2-7; 8 bases align to TRBD2. Germline assignment: CDR1 LNHDA and CDR2 SQIVND (reference sequence). CDR3 length equals 14 residues. J lost 2 bases, V lost 3 bases, and 3 bases had no gene match.

The J gene is TRBJ2-2, the V gene TRBV7-3, with a weak D call TRBD1 (5 bases). Deletions cut 5 bases from V and 6 bases from J, with 16 bases between. The CDR3 loop spans 15 amino acids. Germline CDR1 reads SGHTA; CDR2 reads FQGTGA. As DNA, the CDR3 is TGTGCCAGCAGCCCAAGTTCAGGGTCTGCCGGGGAGCTGTTTTTT. Protein sequence: CASSPSSGSAGELFF. Using reference TRBV7-3 and TRBJ2-2 for the parts outside the CDR3, the full variable domain is GAGVSQTPSNKVTEKGKYVELRCDPISGHTALYWYRQSLGQGPEFLIYFQGTGAADDSGLPNDRFFAVRPEGSVSTLKIQRTERGDSAVYLCASSPSSGSAGELFFGEGSRLTVL.

The chain couples TRBV3-1 (or the pseudogene TRBV3-2) to TRBJ2-5; 10 positions match TRBD1. This CDR3 comprises 15 residues. The V and J ends lost 5 bases and 5 bases, in that order; junction bases with no gene match: 8. Looked up from germline, CDR1 is LGHDT and CDR2 is YNNKEL (reference sequence). CDR3 bases: TGTGCCAGCAGCTTCCGGGGGACAGGGGTCGAGACCCAGTACTTC. Protein sequence: CASSFRGTGVETQYF.

This chain uses TRBV19 with TRBJ2-7; D is uncertain. The CDR3 has 16 amino acids. The germline CDR1 and CDR2 sequences are LNHDA and SQIVND (reference sequence). With 1 base removed from V and 0 bases from J, the gap between germline ends came to 13 bases. CDR3 loop: CASSIGPRSSSYEQYF. CDR3 DNA: TGTGCCAGTAGTATAGGCCCCCGATCGAGCTCCTACGAGCAGTACTTC.

The rearrangement joins TRBV11-3 to TRBJ2-2; 8 bases agree with TRBD2. The germline gives CDR1 SGHNT, CDR2 YENEEA. J was trimmed by 4 bases and V by 4 bases; bases with no gene match: 14. The CDR3 extends over 18 amino acids. In DNA, the CDR3 is TGTGCCAGCAGCTCCCAGGCGGGGGGACATCGAGGCACCGGGGAGCTGTTTTTT. Translated, it gives CASSSQAGGHRGTGELFF.

J is TRBJ2-1 and V is TRBV4-2, with 13 bases fitting TRBD2. This CDR3 contains 18 residues. Trimming took 1 base from V and 0 from J; bases not matched to a gene: 3. Per the germline V gene, CDR1 is LGHNA and CDR2 is YNFKEQ. The CDR3 spells CASSQGLAGGLSYNEQFF. CDR3 in DNA: TGTGCCAGCAGCCAAGGACTAGCGGGGGGCCTCTCCTACAATGAGCAGTTCTTC.